This is a list of T cell receptor beta chains from one sample in a study of cytomegalovirus exposure and HLA in healthy donors. The assay was immunoSEQ multiplex PCR, and TCRdb's table has in-frame clones only and misses some. The table has 150,000 to 200,000 clones, around 77% seen once; the top ten hold less than 2%. Sequenced material: PBMCs. All receptors derive from a man aged 25 to 45 in good health and CMV-seronegative. Each CDR3 is given with its conserved first and last residue. Fields, in order: J gene, V gene, CDR3 protein.

TRBJ2-7,TRBV5-1,CASSYRDSPEGEQYF
TRBJ2-2,TRBV15,CATSRRGSTGELFF
TRBJ1-2,TRBV4-2,CASSHGEGGTNYGYTF
TRBJ1-5,TRBV10-3,CAISSNPSLQGGNQPQHF
TRBJ2-7,TRBV4-1,CASSQTGTGPYEQYF
TRBJ2-3,TRBV19,CASSIAGRSTDTQYF
TRBJ1-2,TRBV5-1,CASSLDRSIYYGYTF
TRBJ1-6,TRBV27,CASSLDRENSPLHF
TRBJ2-1,TRBV11-2,CASSLASGLSSYNEQFF
TRBJ2-1,TRBV10-3,CAIKTGGADNEQFF
TRBJ2-3,TRBV19,CASSIWADTQYF
TRBJ2-3,TRBV4-1,CASSQDRSTDTQYF
TRBJ2-7,TRBV6-1,CASSGTLSPYEQYF
TRBJ2-7,TRBV4-1,CASSPDRIAYEQYF
TRBJ2-2,TRBV11-2,CASSLTEGNTGELFF
TRBJ1-1,TRBV4-1,CASSPLDSLTEAFF
TRBJ1-4,TRBV27,CASSLIVREKLFF
TRBJ2-7,TRBV29-1,CSVVWSGRSYEQYF
TRBJ1-5,TRBV27,CASSLKGNQPQHF
TRBJ2-1,TRBV14,CASSFQLDEQFF
TRBJ2-7,TRBV7-2,CASSPRTSGRTYEQYF
TRBJ1-4,TRBV28,CASSQGQLRGNEKLFF
TRBJ2-1,TRBV28,CASSLTFGSPYNEQFF